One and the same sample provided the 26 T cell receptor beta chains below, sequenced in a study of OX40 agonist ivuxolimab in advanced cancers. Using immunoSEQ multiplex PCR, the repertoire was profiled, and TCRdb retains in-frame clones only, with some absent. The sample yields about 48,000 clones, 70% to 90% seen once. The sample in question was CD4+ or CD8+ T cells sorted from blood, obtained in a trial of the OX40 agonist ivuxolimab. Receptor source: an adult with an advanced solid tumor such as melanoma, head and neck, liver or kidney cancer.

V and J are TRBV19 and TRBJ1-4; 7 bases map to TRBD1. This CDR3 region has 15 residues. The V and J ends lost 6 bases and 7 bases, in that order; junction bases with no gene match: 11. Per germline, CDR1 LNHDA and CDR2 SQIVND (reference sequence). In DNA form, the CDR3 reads TGTGCCAGTAGCAATGAAGGACAGGTTCGTGAAAAACTGTTTTTT. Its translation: CASSNEGQVREKLFF.

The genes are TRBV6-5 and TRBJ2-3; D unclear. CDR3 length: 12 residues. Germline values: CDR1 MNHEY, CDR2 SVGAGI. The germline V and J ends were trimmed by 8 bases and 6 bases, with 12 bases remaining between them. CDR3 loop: CASGVGLDTQYF. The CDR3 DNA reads TGTGCCAGCGGTGTGGGGTTGGATACGCAGTATTTT.

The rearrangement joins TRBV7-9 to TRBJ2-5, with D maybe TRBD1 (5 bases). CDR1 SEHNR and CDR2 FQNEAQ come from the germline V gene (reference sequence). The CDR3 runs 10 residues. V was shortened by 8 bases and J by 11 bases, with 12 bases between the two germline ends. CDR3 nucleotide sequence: TGTGCCAGCGAAGGGGCCAGTCAGTACTTC. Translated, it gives CASEGASQYF. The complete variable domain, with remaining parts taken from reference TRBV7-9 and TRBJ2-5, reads DTGVSQNPRHKITKRGQNVTFRCDPISEHNRLYWYRQTLGQGPEFLTYFQNEAQLEKSRLLSDRFSAERPKGSFSTLEIQRTEQGDSAMYLCASEGASQYFGPGTRLLVL.

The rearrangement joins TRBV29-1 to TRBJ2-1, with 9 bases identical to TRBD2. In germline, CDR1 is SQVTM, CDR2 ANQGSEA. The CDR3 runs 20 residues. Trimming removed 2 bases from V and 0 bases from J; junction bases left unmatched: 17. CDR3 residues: CSVESVAGALVSDSYNEQFF. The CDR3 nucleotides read TGCAGCGTTGAAAGTGTAGCGGGAGCCCTCGTCTCGGACTCCTACAATGAGCAGTTCTTC.

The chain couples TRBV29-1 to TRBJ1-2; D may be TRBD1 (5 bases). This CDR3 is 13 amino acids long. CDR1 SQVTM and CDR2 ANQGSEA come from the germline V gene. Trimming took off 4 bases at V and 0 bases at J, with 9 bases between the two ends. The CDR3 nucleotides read TGCAGCGTTGTGGAGGGGTCTAACTATGGCTACACCTTC. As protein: CSVVEGSNYGYTF.

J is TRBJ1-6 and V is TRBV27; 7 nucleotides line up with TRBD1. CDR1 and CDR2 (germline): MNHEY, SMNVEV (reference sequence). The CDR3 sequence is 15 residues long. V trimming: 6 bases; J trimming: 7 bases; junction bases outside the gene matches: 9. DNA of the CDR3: TGTGCCAGCAGACACTACCGGGACAGCAATTCACCCCTCCACTTT. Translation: CASRHYRDSNSPLHF.

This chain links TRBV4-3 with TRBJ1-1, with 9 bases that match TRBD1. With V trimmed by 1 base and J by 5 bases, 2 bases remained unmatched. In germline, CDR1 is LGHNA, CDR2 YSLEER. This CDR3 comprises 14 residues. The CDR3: CASSQAGTGTEAFF. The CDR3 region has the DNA TGCGCCAGCAGCCAAGCTGGGACAGGGACTGAAGCTTTCTTT.

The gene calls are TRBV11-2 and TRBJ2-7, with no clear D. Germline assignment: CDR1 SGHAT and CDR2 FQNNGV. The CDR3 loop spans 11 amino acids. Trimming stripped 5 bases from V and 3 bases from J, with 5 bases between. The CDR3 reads CASSPDYEQYF. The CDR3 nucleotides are TGTGCCAGCAGCCCAGACTACGAGCAGTACTTC.

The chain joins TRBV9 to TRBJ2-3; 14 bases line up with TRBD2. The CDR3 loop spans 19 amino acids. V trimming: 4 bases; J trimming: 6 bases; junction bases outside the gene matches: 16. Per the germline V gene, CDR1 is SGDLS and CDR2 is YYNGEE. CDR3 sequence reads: CASSPHGGTSGSDGDTQYF. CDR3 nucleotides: TGTGCCAGCAGCCCTCACGGGGGGACTAGCGGGAGTGACGGGGATACGCAGTATTTT.

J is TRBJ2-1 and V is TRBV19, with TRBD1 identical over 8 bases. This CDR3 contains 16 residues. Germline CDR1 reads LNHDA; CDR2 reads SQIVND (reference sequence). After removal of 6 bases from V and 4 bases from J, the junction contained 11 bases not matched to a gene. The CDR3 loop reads CASSSVGQGAYNEQFF. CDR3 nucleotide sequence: TGTGCCAGTAGCAGTGTAGGGCAGGGGGCATACAATGAGCAGTTCTTC.

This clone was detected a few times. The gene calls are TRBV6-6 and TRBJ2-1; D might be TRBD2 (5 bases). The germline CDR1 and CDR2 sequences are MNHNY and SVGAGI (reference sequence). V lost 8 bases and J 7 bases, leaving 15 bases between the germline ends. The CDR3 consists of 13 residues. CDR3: CASGPGGLNEQFF. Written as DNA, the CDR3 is TGTGCCAGCGGGCCGGGCGGGTTGAATGAGCAGTTCTTC.

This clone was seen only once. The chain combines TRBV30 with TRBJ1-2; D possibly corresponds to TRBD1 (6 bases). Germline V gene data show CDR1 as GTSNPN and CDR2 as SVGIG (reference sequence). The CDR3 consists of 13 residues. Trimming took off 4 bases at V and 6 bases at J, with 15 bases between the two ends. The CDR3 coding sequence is TGTGCCTGGAAAGTACAGGGTTGGGATGGCTACACCTTC. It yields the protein CAWKVQGWDGYTF.

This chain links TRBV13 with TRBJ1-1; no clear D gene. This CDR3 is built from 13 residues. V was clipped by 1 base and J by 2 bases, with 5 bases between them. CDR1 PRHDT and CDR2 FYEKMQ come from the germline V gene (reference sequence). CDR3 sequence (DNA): TGTGCCAGCAGCTTAGAGGCTAACACTGAAGCTTTCTTT. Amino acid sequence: CASSLEANTEAFF. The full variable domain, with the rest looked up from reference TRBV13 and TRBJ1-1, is AAGVIQSPRHLIKEKRETATLKCYPIPRHDTVYWYQQGPGQDPQFLISFYEKMQSDKGSIPDRFSAQQFSDYHSELNMSSLELGDSALYFCASSLEANTEAFFGQGTRLTVV.

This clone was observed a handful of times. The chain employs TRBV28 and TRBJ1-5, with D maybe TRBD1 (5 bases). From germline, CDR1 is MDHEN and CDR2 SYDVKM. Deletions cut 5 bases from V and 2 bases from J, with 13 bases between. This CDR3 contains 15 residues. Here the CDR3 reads CASSQGNRGNQPQHF. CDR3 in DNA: TGTGCCAGCAGTCAGGGTAATCGGGGCAATCAGCCCCAGCATTTT.

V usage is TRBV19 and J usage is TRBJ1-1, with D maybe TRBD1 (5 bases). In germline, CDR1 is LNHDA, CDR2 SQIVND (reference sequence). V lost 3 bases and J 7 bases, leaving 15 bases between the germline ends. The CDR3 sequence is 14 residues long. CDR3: CASSMFLGAYEAFF. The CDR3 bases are TGTGCCAGTAGTATGTTTCTAGGGGCTTATGAAGCTTTCTTT.

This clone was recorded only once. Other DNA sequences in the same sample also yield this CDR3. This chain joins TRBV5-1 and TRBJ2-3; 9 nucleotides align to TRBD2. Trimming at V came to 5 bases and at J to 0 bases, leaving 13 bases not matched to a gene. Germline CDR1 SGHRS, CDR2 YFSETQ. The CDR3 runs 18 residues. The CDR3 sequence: CASSLVASGNPSTDTQYF. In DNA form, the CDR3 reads TGCGCCAGCAGTCTGGTGGCTAGCGGGAATCCCAGCACAGATACGCAGTATTTT.

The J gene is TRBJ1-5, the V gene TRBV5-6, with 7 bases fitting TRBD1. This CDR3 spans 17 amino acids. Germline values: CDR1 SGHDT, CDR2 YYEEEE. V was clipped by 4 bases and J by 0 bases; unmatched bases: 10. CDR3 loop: CASSVWAGGPSNQPQHF. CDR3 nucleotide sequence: TGTGCCAGCAGCGTCTGGGCAGGGGGGCCTAGCAATCAGCCCCAGCATTTT.

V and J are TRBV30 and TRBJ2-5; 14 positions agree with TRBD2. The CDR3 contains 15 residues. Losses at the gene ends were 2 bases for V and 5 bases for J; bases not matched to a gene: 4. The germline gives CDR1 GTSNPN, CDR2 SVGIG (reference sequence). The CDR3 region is CAWSSRTSGGETQYF. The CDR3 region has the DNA TGTGCCTGGAGTTCCCGGACTAGCGGGGGGGAGACCCAGTACTTC.

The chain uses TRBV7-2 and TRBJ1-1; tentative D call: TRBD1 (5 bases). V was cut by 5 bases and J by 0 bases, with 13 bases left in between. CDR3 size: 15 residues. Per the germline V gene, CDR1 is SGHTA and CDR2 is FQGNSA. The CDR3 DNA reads TGTGCCAGCAGCAATAGGGGACTAATGAACACTGAAGCTTTCTTT. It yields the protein CASSNRGLMNTEAFF.

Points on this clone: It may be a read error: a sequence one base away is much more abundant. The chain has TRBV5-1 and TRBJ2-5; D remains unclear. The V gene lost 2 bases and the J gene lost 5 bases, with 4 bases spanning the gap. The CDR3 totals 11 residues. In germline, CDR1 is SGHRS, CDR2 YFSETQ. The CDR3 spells CASSFGETQYF. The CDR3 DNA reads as TGCGCCAGCAGCTTCGGGGAGACCCAGTACTTC.

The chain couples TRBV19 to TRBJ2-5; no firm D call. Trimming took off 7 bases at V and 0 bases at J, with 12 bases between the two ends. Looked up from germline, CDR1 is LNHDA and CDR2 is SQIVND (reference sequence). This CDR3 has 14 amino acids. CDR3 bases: TGTGCCAGTACCCGAGGAGAAGACCAAGAGACCCAGTACTTC. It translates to CASTRGEDQETQYF.

The CDR3 bases are TGTGCCAGTAGTGGCGGGGGTTCCTACGAGCAGTACTTC. Translating it yields CASSGGGSYEQYF. This chain connects TRBV19 to TRBJ2-7; TRBD2 aligns across 7 bases. V shed 5 bases, J shed 1 base, and the junction held 2 bases outside the gene matches. The CDR3 sequence is 13 residues long. The germline CDR1 and CDR2 sequences are LNHDA and SQIVND (reference sequence).

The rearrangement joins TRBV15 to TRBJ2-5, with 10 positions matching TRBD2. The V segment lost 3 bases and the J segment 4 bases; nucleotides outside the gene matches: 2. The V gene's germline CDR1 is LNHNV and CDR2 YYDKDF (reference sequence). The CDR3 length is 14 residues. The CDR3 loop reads CATSRERGGETQYF. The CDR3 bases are TGTGCCACCAGCAGGGAGCGGGGGGGAGAGACCCAGTACTTC.

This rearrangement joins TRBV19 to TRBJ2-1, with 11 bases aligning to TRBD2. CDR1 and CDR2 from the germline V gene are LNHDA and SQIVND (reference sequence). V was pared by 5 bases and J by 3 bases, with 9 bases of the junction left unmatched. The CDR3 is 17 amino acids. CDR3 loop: CASSPGETSGIYNEQFF. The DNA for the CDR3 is TGTGCCAGTAGTCCAGGGGAGACTAGCGGGATCTACAATGAGCAGTTCTTC.

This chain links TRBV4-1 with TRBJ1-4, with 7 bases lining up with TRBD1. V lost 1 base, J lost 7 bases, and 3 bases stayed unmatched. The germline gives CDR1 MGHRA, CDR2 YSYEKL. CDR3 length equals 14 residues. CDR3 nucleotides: TGCGCCAGCAGCCAAGGACAGGGTAGTGAAAAACTGTTTTTT. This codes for CASSQGQGSEKLFF.

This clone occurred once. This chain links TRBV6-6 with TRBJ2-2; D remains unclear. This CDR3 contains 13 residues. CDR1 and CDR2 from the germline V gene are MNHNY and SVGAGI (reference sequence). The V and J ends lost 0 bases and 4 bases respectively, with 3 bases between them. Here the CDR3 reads CASSYSPTGELFF. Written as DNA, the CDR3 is TGTGCCAGCAGTTACTCCCCCACCGGGGAGCTGTTTTTT.